A selection of T cell receptor beta chains follows, all from one sample in a study of T-cell memory formation after mild COVID-19. TCRdb re-analysed the 5' RACE reads in MiXCR, keeping a single row per CDR3 protein. The table includes about 240,000 distinct CDR3 sequences, approximately 10% detected once. The sequencing input was PBMCs or a T cell subset sorted from them (not recorded which). These TCRs come from a man between 18 and 29 years old who had mild COVID-19 (a few samples of this study predate the infection). Cell type and time point are not known. Both conserved end residues are part of each CDR3. Fields, in order: CDR3 protein, CDR3 DNA, V gene, CDR3 length, J gene, D gene, clone size. A D gene is named only where the DNA matches it firmly. The size of a clone is reported for some rows only, either as once, few or many, or as a class for expanded clones.

CDR3: CASSLDRGGFNEQFF
DNA: TGCGCCAGCAGCTTGGACAGGGGAGGTTTCAATGAGCAGTTCTTC
V: TRBV5-1
length: 15
J: TRBJ2-1
D: .
size: .

CDR3: CASSLGSFAETQYF
DNA: TGCGCCAGCAGCTTGGGGAGCTTTGCAGAGACCCAGTACTTC
V: TRBV5-1
length: 14
J: TRBJ2-5
D: .
size: .

CDR3: CATTREGGTDRLEQYF
DNA: TGCGCCACCACGAGGGAGGGGGGGACAGACCGTTTGGAGCAGTACTTC
V: TRBV23-1
length: 16
J: TRBJ2-7
D: .
size: .

CDR3: CASSRGKGSGANVLTF
DNA: TGTGCCAGCAGTCGAGGGAAGGGCTCTGGGGCCAACGTCCTGACTTTC
V: TRBV9
length: 16
J: TRBJ2-6
D: .
size: few

CDR3: CASSSRVDGELFF
DNA: TGTGCCAGCAGCTCTCGGGTTGACGGGGAGCTGTTTTTT
V: TRBV11-2
length: 13
J: TRBJ2-2
D: .
size: few

CDR3: CASSQEQGRYEQYF
DNA: TGCGCCAGCAGCCAAGAACAGGGGAGGTACGAGCAGTACTTC
V: TRBV4-1
length: 14
J: TRBJ2-7
D: .
size: .

CDR3: CASRWDRWGNQPQHF
DNA: TGTGCCAGCAGATGGGACAGGTGGGGCAATCAGCCCCAGCATTTT
V: TRBV2
length: 15
J: TRBJ1-5
D: TRBD1
size: .

CDR3: CSARDVTAPTDTQYF
DNA: TGCAGTGCTAGAGACGTTACGGCACCCACAGATACGCAGTATTTT
V: TRBV20-1
length: 15
J: TRBJ2-3
D: .
size: few

CDR3: CASSEPTYGYTF
DNA: TGTGCCAGCAGCGAACCCACTTATGGCTACACCTTC
V: TRBV7-9
length: 12
J: TRBJ1-2
D: .
size: .

CDR3: CATSREDVPFQYF
DNA: TGTGCCACCAGCAGAGAGGACGTCCCCTTTCAGTACTTC
V: TRBV15
length: 13
J: TRBJ2-4
D: .
size: .

CDR3: CASSQGTSGESRYNEQFF
DNA: TGTGCCAGCAGCCAAGGGACTAGCGGGGAGTCGAGGTACAATGAGCAGTTCTTC
V: TRBV4-2
length: 18
J: TRBJ2-1
D: TRBD2
size: .

CDR3: CASSSTGSLRSNQPQHF
DNA: TGTGCCAGCAGCTCCACCGGGAGTCTGAGGAGCAATCAGCCCCAGCATTTT
V: TRBV5-4
length: 17
J: TRBJ1-5
D: .
size: .

CDR3: CASSQDGTSGALGTQYF
DNA: TGTGCCAGCAGCCAAGACGGGACTAGCGGGGCCCTTGGAACCCAGTACTTC
V: TRBV4-2
length: 17
J: TRBJ2-5
D: TRBD2
size: .

CDR3: CASSLVGGGNTEAFF
DNA: TGTGCCAGCAGCTTAGTGGGAGGGGGGAACACTGAAGCTTTCTTT
V: TRBV7-2
length: 15
J: TRBJ1-1
D: .
size: .

CDR3: CSAPRTGSRGYTF
DNA: TGCAGTGCCCCTCGGACAGGATCGCGTGGCTACACCTTC
V: TRBV20-1
length: 13
J: TRBJ1-2
D: TRBD1
size: .

CDR3: CASSARTGPYQPQHF
DNA: TGTGCCAGCAGCGCAAGGACAGGGCCCTATCAGCCCCAGCATTTT
V: TRBV5-5
length: 15
J: TRBJ1-5
D: TRBD1
size: .

CDR3: CASSLGTLAKNIQYF
DNA: TGTGCCAGCAGCCTCGGGACATTAGCCAAAAACATTCAGTACTTC
V: TRBV3-1
length: 15
J: TRBJ2-4
D: .
size: many

CDR3: CASSYRTGEDTEAFF
DNA: TGTGCCAGCAGCTACCGGACAGGGGAAGATACTGAAGCTTTCTTT
V: TRBV7-6
length: 15
J: TRBJ1-1
D: TRBD1
size: .

CDR3: CASSQEGQRGGNNNEQFF
DNA: TGCGCCAGCAGCCAAGAGGGACAGCGGGGGGGTAATAACAATGAGCAGTTCTTC
V: TRBV4-3
length: 18
J: TRBJ2-1
D: TRBD2
size: .

CDR3: CASSPLMPSNQPQHF
DNA: TGTGCCAGTAGTCCCTTGATGCCCAGCAATCAGCCCCAGCATTTT
V: TRBV19
length: 15
J: TRBJ1-5
D: .
size: .

CDR3: CASSLGRGGYEQFF
DNA: TGTGCCAGCAGCTTAGGGCGGGGGGGCTATGAGCAGTTCTTC
V: TRBV7-3
length: 14
J: TRBJ2-1
D: TRBD2
size: many

CDR3: CASSDEFSGNTIYF
DNA: TGTGCCAGCAGCGATGAGTTCTCTGGAAACACCATATATTTT
V: TRBV9
length: 14
J: TRBJ1-3
D: .
size: few

CDR3: CASSLGQGVGTEAFF
DNA: TGCGCCAGCAGCTTGGGACAGGGGGTGGGCACTGAAGCTTTCTTT
V: TRBV5-1
length: 15
J: TRBJ1-1
D: TRBD1
size: .

CDR3: CATIQGYEQYF
DNA: TGTGCCACCATACAGGGGTACGAGCAGTACTTC
V: TRBV24-1
length: 11
J: TRBJ2-7
D: TRBD1
size: .

CDR3: CASSGWGRGNTGELFF
DNA: TGTGCCAGCAGTGGGTGGGGTCGGGGGAACACCGGGGAGCTGTTTTTT
V: TRBV28
length: 16
J: TRBJ2-2
D: .
size: few

CDR3: CASREPGQGPGYTF
DNA: TGTGCCAGCAGGGAACCGGGACAGGGACCTGGCTACACCTTC
V: TRBV12-3/TRBV12-4
length: 14
J: TRBJ1-2
D: TRBD1
size: few

CDR3: CSALGVEQETQYF
DNA: TGCAGCGCCCTTGGGGTGGAACAAGAGACCCAGTACTTC
V: TRBV29-1
length: 13
J: TRBJ2-5
D: .
size: many